Each of the 21 T cell receptor beta chains below was sequenced from the same sample in a study of cytomegalovirus exposure and HLA in healthy donors. This PCR relied on a set of 60 Vbeta primers and 13 Jbeta primers. The repertoire was sequenced with immunoSEQ multiplex PCR; TCRdb's copy has only in-frame clones and lacks some. The sample gives some 150,000 clones, approximately 80% of which show up once; 8.5% to 10% is in the top ten. The sample comprised PBMCs. These TCRs come from a man aged 18 to 29 in good health and CMV-seropositive.

The chain is built from TRBV11-2 and TRBJ2-1, with TRBD2 identical over 13 bases. The V and J ends lost 2 bases and 6 bases, in that order; junction bases with no gene match: 7. Germline V gene sequence: CDR1 SGHAT, CDR2 FQNNGV. The CDR3 sequence is 17 residues long. CDR3 nucleotide sequence: TGTGCCAGCAGCTTATTTACTAGCGGGGGGGTGGGCAATGAGCAGTTCTTC. It specifies CASSLFTSGGVGNEQFF.

The chain uses TRBV5-1 and TRBJ2-7, with TRBD1 as a possible D gene (5 bases). Between the trimmed V and J ends, which lost 3 bases and 7 bases, there was a span of 23 bases. The CDR3 contains 16 residues. Germline lookup yields CDR1 SGHRS and CDR2 YFSETQ. DNA for the CDR3: TGCGCCAGCAGCTCCTCACTGGGGCTGCTCTGGGAAGAGCAGTACTTC. Translated, it gives CASSSSLGLLWEEQYF.

This clone was detected once. The rearrangement uses TRBV11-3 and TRBJ2-3, with TRBD2 matching 8 bases. The V gene end was trimmed by 4 bases and the J gene end by 2 bases; junction bases not matched to a gene: 2. This CDR3 is 14 amino acids long. In germline, CDR1 is SGHNT, CDR2 YENEEA. The CDR3 loop reads CASSSGGNTDTQYF. For the CDR3, the DNA is TGTGCCAGCAGCTCGGGGGGGAACACAGATACGCAGTATTTT.

The chain has TRBV5-1 and TRBJ2-3; the match to TRBD2 covers 9 bases. This CDR3 is 15 amino acids long. The germline V gene has CDR1 SGHRS and CDR2 YFSETQ. V gave up 7 bases and J gave up 6 bases; unmatched junction bases: 12. This chain's CDR3 is CASQTAGGGIDTQYF. CDR3 DNA: TGCGCCAGCCAGACAGCGGGAGGTGGAATTGATACGCAGTATTTT.

The chain links TRBV9 to TRBJ2-5; D is unresolved. The J call may not be correct, given that the DNA end is closer to TRBJ2-7. Germline CDR1 reads SGDLS; CDR2 reads YYNGEE. The CDR3 runs to 10 residues. CDR3 in amino acids: CASSVGEQYF. The CDR3 bases are TGTGCCAGCAGCGTAGGCGAGCAGTACTTC.

V gene TRBV6-5 combines with J gene TRBJ1-2, with TRBD1 matching over 8 bases. This CDR3 contains 16 residues. Germline V gene sequence: CDR1 MNHEY, CDR2 SVGAGI. J lost 4 bases, V lost 0 bases, and 7 bases had no gene match. This CDR3 reads CASSYSADRVPYGYTF. CDR3 bases: TGTGCCAGCAGTTACTCGGCGGACAGGGTCCCCTATGGCTACACCTTC.

This clone was counted a single time. The chain employs TRBV5-1 and TRBJ1-1; 8 nucleotides align to TRBD1. The CDR3 is 15 amino acids. Germline lookup yields CDR1 SGHRS and CDR2 YFSETQ. J was trimmed by 1 base and V by 3 bases; bases with no gene match: 5. The DNA of the CDR3 is TGCGCCAGCAGCTCGCAGGGGGCAGGGAACACTGAAGCTTTCTTT. Amino acids: CASSSQGAGNTEAFF.

The rearrangement uses TRBV5-5 and TRBJ1-4; D is undetermined. The V end was cut by 5 bases, the J end by 4 bases, with 15 bases between. CDR1 and CDR2 from the germline V gene are SGHKS and YYEKEE (reference sequence). The CDR3 spans 15 residues. CDR3 loop: CASRRDGGYNEKLFF. The CDR3 nucleotides read TGTGCCAGCAGGAGGGATGGCGGGTATAATGAAAAACTGTTTTTT. The whole variable domain, filled in from reference TRBV5-5 and TRBJ1-4, reads DAGVTQSPTHLIKTRGQQVTLRCSPISGHKSVSWYQQVLGQGPQFIFQYYEKEERGRGNFPDRFSARQFPNYSSELNVNALLLGDSALYLCASRRDGGYNEKLFFGSGTQLSVL.

This chain uses TRBV18 with TRBJ1-5, with 10 positions matching TRBD1. V shed 2 bases, J shed 7 bases, and the junction held 5 bases outside the gene matches. The CDR3 has 15 amino acids. The germline V gene has CDR1 KGHSH and CDR2 LQKENI. CDR3 amino acids: CASSPGTGVSQPQHF. The CDR3 DNA is TGTGCCAGCTCACCAGGGACAGGGGTATCGCAGCCCCAGCATTTT.

V is TRBV18 and J is TRBJ1-6; D gene unclear. The CDR3 covers 16 residues. V was trimmed by 2 bases and J by 0 bases, leaving 8 bases between them. Germline CDR1 KGHSH, CDR2 LQKENI. DNA of the CDR3: TGTGCCAGCTCACCAAATTCAGACTCCTATAATTCACCCCTCCACTTT. It yields the protein CASSPNSDSYNSPLHF.

The chain has TRBV19 and TRBJ2-5; TRBD1 matches at 9 bases. V lost 3 bases to trimming and J lost 3 bases; unmatched junction nucleotides: 5. Germline V gives CDR1 LNHDA, CDR2 SQIVND (reference sequence). This CDR3 has 15 residues. The CDR3 spells CASSMRTGGEETQYF. CDR3 nucleotides: TGTGCCAGTAGTATGCGAACAGGGGGCGAAGAGACCCAGTACTTC.

The gene calls are TRBV15 and TRBJ2-7; 8 nucleotides match TRBD2. The germline gives CDR1 LNHNV, CDR2 YYDKDF (reference sequence). This CDR3 region has 14 residues. V shed 3 bases, J shed 3 bases, and the junction held 4 bases outside the gene matches. This chain's CDR3 is CATSRAGGVYEQYF. DNA of the CDR3: TGTGCCACCAGCAGGGCGGGAGGAGTCTACGAGCAGTACTTC.

V is TRBV6-5 and J is TRBJ1-1; D is perhaps TRBD1 (6 bases). V was cut by 0 bases and J by 0 bases, with 11 bases left in between. CDR1 and CDR2 from the germline V gene are MNHEY and SVGAGI. The CDR3 has 16 amino acids. CDR3 sequence: CASSYSQGTMNTEAFF. CDR3 sequence (DNA): TGTGCCAGCAGTTACTCGCAAGGGACAATGAACACTGAAGCTTTCTTT.

The chain couples TRBV9 to TRBJ2-2; D uncertain. CDR3 length: 14 amino acids. V lost 0 bases, J lost 1 base, and 4 bases lay in between. Germline values: CDR1 SGDLS, CDR2 YYNGEE. The CDR3 coding sequence is TGTGCCAGCAGCGTAGGCGGGAACACCGGGGAGCTGTTTTTT. As protein: CASSVGGNTGELFF.

This clone was seen a few times. The chain carries TRBV5-1 and TRBJ1-1; D gene ambiguous. Deletions cut 3 bases from V and 0 bases from J, with 9 bases between. The CDR3 loop spans 14 amino acids. Germline V lookup: CDR1 SGHRS, CDR2 YFSETQ. CDR3 coding DNA: TGCGCCAGCAGCTCGACCGGGGTGAACACTGAAGCTTTCTTT. It specifies CASSSTGVNTEAFF.

This clone was observed a single time. The genes are TRBV18 and TRBJ1-3; weak D call: TRBD1 (5 bases). The germline V gene has CDR1 KGHSH and CDR2 LQKENI. With 3 bases removed from V and 1 base from J, the gap between germline ends came to 7 bases. This CDR3 comprises 14 residues. The CDR3 here is CASSPQGSGNTIYF. CDR3 bases: TGTGCCAGCTCACCGCAGGGATCTGGAAACACCATATATTTT.

The chain recombines TRBV2 with TRBJ2-3; tentative D call: TRBD2 (7 bases). The length of the CDR3 is 17 residues. CDR1 is SNHLY, CDR2 FYNNEI, per germline. V was clipped by 1 base and J by 0 bases, with 14 bases between them. DNA of the CDR3: TGTGCCAGCAGTGAAGATGTGGGGGGGCGGAGCACAGATACGCAGTATTTT. As protein: CASSEDVGGRSTDTQYF. Filled out from reference TRBV2 and TRBJ2-3, the complete variable domain reads EPEVTQTPSHQVTQMGQEVILRCVPISNHLYFYWYRQILGQKVEFLVSFYNNEISEKSEIFDDQFSVERPDGSNFTLKIRSTKLEDSAMYFCASSEDVGGRSTDTQYFGPGTRLTVL.

The chain couples TRBV6-1 to TRBJ1-5; weak D call: TRBD1 (6 bases). The CDR3 spans 13 residues. The V end lost 11 bases, the J end lost 7 bases, and 18 bases lay between the germline ends. CDR1 and CDR2 (germline): MNHNS, SASEGT. Written as DNA, the CDR3 is TGTGCCGGAGATGAAGCCAGGGGCCAGCCCCAGCATTTT. It translates to CAGDEARGQPQHF.

The chain recombines TRBV29-1 with TRBJ2-1; TRBD1 agrees at 7 bases. The V gene's germline CDR1 is SQVTM and CDR2 ANQGSEA. The CDR3 is 13 amino acids. V was pared by 4 bases and J by 2 bases, with 2 bases of the junction left unmatched. The CDR3 coding sequence is TGCAGCGTTGTAGGGGGCCCCTACAATGAGCAGTTCTTC. Translation gives CSVVGGPYNEQFF.

The gene calls are TRBV15 and TRBJ1-5; 9 positions agree with TRBD1. Per the germline V gene, CDR1 is LNHNV and CDR2 is YYDKDF (reference sequence). The CDR3 has 13 residues. The V and J ends lost 9 bases and 6 bases, in that order; junction bases with no gene match: 6. CDR3 DNA sequence: TGTGCCACTCAGGGACAGGGTTTTCAGCCCCAGCATTTT. Translated: CATQGQGFQPQHF.

This chain uses TRBV29-1 with TRBJ2-1; tentatively, D is TRBD2 (6 bases). CDR1 is SQVTM, CDR2 ANQGSEA, per germline. The CDR3 covers 13 residues. Here the CDR3 DNA reads TGCACATTCTGCGGGGTGACCAACAATGAGCAGTTCTTC. Translating it yields CTFCGVTNNEQFF.